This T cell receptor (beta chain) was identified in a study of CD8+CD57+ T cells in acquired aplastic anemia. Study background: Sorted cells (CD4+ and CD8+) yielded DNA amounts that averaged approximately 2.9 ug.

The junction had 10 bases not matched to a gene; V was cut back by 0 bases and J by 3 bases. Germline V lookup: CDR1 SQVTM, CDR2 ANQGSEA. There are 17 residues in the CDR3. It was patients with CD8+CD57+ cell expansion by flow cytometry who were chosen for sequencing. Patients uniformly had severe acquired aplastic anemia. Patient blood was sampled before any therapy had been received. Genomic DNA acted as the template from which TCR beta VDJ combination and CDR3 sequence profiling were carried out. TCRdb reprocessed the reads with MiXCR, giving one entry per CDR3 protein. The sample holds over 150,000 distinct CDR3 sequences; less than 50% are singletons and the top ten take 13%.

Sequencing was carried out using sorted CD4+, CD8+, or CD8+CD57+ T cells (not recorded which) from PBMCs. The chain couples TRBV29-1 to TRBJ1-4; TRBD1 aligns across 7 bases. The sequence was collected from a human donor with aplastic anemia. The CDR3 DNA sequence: TGCAGCGTTGAAGATAGTAACAGGGGAACGGCTAATGAAAAACTGTTTTTT. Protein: CSVEDSNRGTANEKLFF.